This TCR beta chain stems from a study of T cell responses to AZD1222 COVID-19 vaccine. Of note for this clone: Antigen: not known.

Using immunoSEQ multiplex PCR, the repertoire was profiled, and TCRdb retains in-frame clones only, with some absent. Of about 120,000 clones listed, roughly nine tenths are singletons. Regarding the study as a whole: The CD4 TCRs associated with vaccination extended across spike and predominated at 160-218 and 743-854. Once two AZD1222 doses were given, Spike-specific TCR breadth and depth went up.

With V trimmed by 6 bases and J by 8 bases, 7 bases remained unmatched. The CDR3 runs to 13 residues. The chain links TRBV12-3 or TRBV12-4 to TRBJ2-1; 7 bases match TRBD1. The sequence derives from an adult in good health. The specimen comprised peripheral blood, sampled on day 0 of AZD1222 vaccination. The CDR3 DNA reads TGTGCCAGCAGATTGACAGGGATTGATGAGCAGTTCTTC. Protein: CASRLTGIDEQFF.